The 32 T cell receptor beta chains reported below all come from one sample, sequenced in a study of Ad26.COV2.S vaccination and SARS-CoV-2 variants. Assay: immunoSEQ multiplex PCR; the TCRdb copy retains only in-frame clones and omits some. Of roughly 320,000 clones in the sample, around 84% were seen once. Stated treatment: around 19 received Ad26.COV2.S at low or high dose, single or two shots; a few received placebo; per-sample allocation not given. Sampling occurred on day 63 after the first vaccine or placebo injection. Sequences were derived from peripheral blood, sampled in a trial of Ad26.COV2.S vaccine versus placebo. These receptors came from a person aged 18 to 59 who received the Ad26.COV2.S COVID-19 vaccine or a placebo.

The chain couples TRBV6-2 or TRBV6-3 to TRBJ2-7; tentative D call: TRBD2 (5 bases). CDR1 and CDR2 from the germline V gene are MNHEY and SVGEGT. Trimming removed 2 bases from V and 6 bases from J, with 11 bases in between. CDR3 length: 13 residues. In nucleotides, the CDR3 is TGTGCCAGCAGTTACAATGAGGGTAGCGAGCAGTACTTC. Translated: CASSYNEGSEQYF.

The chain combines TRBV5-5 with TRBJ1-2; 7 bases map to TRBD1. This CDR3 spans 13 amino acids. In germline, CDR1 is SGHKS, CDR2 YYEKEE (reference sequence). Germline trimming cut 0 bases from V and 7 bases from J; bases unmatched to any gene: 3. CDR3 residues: CASSLADRAGYTF. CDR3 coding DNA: TGTGCCAGCAGCTTGGCCGACAGGGCTGGCTACACCTTC.

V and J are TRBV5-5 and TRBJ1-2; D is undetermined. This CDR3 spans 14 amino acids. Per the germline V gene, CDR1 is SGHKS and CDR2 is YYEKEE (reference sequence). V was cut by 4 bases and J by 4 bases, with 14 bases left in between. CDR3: CASSTPGSTYGYTF. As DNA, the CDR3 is TGTGCCAGCAGCACCCCCGGCAGCACCTATGGCTACACCTTC. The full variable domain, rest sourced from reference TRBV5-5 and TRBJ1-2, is DAGVTQSPTHLIKTRGQQVTLRCSPISGHKSVSWYQQVLGQGPQFIFQYYEKEERGRGNFPDRFSARQFPNYSSELNVNALLLGDSALYLCASSTPGSTYGYTFGSGTRLTVV.

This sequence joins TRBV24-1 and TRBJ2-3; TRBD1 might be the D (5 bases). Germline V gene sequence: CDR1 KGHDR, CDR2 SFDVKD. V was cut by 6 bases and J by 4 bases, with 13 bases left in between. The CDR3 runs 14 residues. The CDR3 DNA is TGTGCCACCAGTTGGCCAGGGTTGCCAGATACGCAGTATTTT. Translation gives CATSWPGLPDTQYF.

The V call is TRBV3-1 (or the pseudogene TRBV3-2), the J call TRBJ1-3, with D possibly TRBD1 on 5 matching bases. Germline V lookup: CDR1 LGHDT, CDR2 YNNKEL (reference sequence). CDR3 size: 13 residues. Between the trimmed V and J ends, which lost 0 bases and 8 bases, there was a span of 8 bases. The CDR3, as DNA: TGTGCCAGCAGCCAAGATTTACAGGACACCATATATTTT. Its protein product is CASSQDLQDTIYF.

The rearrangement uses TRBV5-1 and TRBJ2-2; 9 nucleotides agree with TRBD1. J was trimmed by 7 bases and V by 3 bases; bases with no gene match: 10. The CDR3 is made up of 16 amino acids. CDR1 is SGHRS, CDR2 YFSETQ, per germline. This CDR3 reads CASSWENRGPGGELFF. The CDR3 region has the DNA TGCGCCAGCAGCTGGGAGAACAGGGGGCCTGGCGGGGAGCTGTTTTTT.

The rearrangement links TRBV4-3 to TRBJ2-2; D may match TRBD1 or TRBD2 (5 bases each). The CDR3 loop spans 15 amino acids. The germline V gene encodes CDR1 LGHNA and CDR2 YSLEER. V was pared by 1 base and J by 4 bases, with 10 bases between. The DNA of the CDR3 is TGCGCCAGCAGCCAAGGAGGGGCCGTCACCGGGGAGCTGTTTTTT. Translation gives CASSQGGAVTGELFF.

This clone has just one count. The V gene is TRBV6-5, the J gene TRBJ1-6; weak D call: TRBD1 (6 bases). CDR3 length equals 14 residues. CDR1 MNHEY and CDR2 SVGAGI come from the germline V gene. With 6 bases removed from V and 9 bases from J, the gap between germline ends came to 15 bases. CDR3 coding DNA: TGTGCCAGCAGCCTACGGGACAAGCGTTCACCCCTCCACTTT. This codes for CASSLRDKRSPLHF.

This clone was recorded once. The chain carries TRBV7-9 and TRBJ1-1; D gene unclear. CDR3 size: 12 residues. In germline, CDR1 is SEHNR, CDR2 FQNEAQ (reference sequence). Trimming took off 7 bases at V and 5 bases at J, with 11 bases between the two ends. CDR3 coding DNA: TGTGCCAGCACGACTCGGGGTACTGAAGCTTTCTTT. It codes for CASTTRGTEAFF.

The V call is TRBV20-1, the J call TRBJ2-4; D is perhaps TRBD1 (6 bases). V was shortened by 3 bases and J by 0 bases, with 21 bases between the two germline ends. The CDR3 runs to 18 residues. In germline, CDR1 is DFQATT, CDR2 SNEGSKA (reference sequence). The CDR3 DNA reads TGCAGTGCTAGTCCTCTTCGACAGGCCGAACTAGCCAAAAACATTCAGTACTTC. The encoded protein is CSASPLRQAELAKNIQYF.

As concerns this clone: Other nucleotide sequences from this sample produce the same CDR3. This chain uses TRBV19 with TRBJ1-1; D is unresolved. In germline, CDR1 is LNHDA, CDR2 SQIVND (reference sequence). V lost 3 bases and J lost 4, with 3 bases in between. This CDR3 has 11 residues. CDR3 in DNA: TGTGCCAGTAGTATTGGCACTGAAGCTTTCTTT. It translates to CASSIGTEAFF. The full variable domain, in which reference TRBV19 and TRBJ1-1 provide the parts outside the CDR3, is DGGITQSPKYLFRKEGQNVTLSCEQNLNHDAMYWYRQDPGQGLRLIYYSQIVNDFQKGDIAEGYSVSREKKESFPLTVTSAQKNPTAFYLCASSIGTEAFFGQGTRLTVV.

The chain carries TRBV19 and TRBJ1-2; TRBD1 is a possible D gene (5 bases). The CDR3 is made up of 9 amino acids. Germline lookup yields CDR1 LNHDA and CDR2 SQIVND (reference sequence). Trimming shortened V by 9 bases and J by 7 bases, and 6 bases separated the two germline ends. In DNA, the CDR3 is TGTGCCAGCGGGACTGGCTACACCTTC. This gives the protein CASGTGYTF. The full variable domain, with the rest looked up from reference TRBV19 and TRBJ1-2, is DGGITQSPKYLFRKEGQNVTLSCEQNLNHDAMYWYRQDPGQGLRLIYYSQIVNDFQKGDIAEGYSVSREKKESFPLTVTSAQKNPTAFYLCASGTGYTFGSGTRLTVV.

This chain's CDR3 is CSVVGGLVNTDTQYF. In DNA, the CDR3 is TGCAGCGTTGTGGGAGGACTAGTAAACACAGATACGCAGTATTTT. V is TRBV29-1 and J is TRBJ2-3; 7 bases are shared with TRBD2. The CDR3 extends over 15 amino acids. Germline V gene sequence: CDR1 SQVTM, CDR2 ANQGSEA. Trimming at V came to 4 bases and at J to 2 bases, leaving 9 bases not matched to a gene.

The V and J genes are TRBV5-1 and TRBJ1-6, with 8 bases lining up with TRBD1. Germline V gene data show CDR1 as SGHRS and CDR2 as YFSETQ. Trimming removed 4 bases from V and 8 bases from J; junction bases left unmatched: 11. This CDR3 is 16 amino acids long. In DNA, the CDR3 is TGCGCCAGCAGCACCGGACAGGGCGATTGGGATTCACCCCTCCACTTT. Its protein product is CASSTGQGDWDSPLHF.

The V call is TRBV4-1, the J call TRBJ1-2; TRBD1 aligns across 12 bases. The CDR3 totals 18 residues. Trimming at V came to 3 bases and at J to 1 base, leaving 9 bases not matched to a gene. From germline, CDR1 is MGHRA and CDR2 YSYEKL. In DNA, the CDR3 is TGCGCCAGCAGCCACGGGTCCCGGGACAGGGGGCGTAACTATGGCTACACCTTC. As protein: CASSHGSRDRGRNYGYTF.

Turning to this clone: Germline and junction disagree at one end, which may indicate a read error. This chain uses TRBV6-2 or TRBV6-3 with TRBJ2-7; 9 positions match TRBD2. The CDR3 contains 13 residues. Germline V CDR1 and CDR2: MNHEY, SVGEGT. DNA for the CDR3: TGTGCCAGCAGCCACGGACTAGCGTACGATCAGTACTTC. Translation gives CASSHGLAYDQYF.

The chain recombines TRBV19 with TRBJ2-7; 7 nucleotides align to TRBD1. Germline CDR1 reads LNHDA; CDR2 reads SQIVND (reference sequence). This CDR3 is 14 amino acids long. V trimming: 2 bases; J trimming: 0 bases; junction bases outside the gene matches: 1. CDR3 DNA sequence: TGTGCCAGTAGTATAAACAGGGGCTCCTACGAGCAGTACTTC. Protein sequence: CASSINRGSYEQYF. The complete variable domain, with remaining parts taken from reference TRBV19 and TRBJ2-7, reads DGGITQSPKYLFRKEGQNVTLSCEQNLNHDAMYWYRQDPGQGLRLIYYSQIVNDFQKGDIAEGYSVSREKKESFPLTVTSAQKNPTAFYLCASSINRGSYEQYFGPGTRLTVT.

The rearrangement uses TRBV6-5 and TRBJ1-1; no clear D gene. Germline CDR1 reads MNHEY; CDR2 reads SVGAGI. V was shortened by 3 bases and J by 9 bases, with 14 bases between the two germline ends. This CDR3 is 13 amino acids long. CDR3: CASSYVDEGKAFF. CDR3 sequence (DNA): TGTGCCAGCAGTTATGTAGACGAAGGGAAAGCTTTCTTT.

CDR3 nucleotides: TGTGCCAGCAGCAGAGAATACGGGACAGGGGGGGTTAAGCAGTACTTC. This gives the protein CASSREYGTGGVKQYF. This chain uses TRBV7-6 with TRBJ2-7; TRBD1 matches at 11 bases. Trimming cost V 5 bases and J 8 bases; bases outside gene matches: 14. Germline CDR1 SGHVS, CDR2 FNYEAQ. The CDR3 is 16 residues long.

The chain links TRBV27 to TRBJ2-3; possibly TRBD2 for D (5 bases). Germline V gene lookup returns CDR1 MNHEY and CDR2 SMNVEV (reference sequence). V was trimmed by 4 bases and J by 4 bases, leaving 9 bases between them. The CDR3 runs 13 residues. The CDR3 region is CASSYARADTQYF. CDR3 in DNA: TGTGCCAGCAGTTACGCGAGGGCAGATACGCAGTATTTT.

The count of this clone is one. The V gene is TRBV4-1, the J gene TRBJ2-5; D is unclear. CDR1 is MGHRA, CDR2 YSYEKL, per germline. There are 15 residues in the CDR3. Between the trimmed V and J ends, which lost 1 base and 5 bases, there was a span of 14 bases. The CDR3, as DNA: TGCGCCAGCAGCCAAGGATCGCCGTCGTTGGAGACCCAGTACTTC. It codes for CASSQGSPSLETQYF.

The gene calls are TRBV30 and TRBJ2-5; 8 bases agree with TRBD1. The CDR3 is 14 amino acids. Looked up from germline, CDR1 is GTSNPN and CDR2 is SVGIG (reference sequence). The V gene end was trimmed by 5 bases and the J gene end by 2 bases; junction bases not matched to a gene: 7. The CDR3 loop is CAWAGGTGQETQYF. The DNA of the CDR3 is TGTGCCTGGGCTGGTGGGACAGGTCAAGAGACCCAGTACTTC.

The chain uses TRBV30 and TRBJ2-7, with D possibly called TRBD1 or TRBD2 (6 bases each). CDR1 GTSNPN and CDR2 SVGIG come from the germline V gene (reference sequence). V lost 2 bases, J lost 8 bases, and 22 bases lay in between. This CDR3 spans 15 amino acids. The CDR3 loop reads CAWSLIQGGGLQQYF. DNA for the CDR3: TGTGCCTGGAGTTTGATACAGGGAGGAGGACTTCAGCAGTACTTC.

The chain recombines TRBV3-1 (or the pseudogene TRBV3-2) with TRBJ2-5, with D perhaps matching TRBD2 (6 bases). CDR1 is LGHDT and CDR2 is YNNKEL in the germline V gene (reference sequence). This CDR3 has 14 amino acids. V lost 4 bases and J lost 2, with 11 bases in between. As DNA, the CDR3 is TGTGCCAGCAGCCGGCCGGGAGCACAAGAGACCCAGTACTTC. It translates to CASSRPGAQETQYF.

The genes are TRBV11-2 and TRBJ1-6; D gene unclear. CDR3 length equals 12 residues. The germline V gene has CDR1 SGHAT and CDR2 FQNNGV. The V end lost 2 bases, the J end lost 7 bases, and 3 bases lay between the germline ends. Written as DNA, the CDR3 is TGTGCCAGCAGCTTACTAAATTCACCCCTCCACTTT. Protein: CASSLLNSPLHF.

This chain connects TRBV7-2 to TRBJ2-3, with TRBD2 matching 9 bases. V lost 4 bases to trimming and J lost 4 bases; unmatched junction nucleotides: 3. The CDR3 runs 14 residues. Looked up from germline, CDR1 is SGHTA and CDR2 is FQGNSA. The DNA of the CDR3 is TGTGCCAGCAGCTCGAGGACTAGCGCAGATACGCAGTATTTT. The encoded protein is CASSSRTSADTQYF. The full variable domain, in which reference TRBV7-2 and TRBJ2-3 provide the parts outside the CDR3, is GAGVSQSPSNKVTEKGKDVELRCDPISGHTALYWYRQSLGQGLEFLIYFQGNSAPDKSGLPSDRFSAERTGGSVSTLTIQRTQQEDSAVYLCASSSRTSADTQYFGPGTRLTVL.

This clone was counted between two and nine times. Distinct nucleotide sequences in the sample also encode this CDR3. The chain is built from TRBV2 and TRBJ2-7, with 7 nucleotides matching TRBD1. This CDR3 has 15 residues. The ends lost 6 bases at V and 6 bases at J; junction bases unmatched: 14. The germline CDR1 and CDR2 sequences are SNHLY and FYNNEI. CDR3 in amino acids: CASSSSDRENGEQYF. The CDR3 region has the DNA TGTGCCAGCAGCTCGTCCGACAGGGAGAATGGCGAGCAGTACTTC.

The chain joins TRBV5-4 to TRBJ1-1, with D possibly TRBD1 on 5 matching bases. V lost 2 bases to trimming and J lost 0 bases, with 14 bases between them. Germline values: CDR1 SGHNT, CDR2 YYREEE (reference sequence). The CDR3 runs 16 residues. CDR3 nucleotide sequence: TGTGCCAGCAGCTTCGGACATACTACAATGAACACTGAAGCTTTCTTT. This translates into CASSFGHTTMNTEAFF.

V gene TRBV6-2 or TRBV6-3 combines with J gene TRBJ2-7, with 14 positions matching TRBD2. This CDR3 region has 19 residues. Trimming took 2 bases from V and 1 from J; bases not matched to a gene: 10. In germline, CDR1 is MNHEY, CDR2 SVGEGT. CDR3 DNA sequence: TGTGCCAGCAGTTACCCTCTCGGACTAGCGGGGGGCACGTCCTACGAGCAGTACTTC. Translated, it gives CASSYPLGLAGGTSYEQYF.

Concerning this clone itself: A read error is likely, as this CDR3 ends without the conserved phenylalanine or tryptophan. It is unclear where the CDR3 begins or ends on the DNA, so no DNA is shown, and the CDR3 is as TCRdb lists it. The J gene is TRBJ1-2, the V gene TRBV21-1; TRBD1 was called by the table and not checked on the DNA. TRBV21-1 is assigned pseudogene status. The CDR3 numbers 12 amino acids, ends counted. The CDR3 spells CASSKGLKRQAG.

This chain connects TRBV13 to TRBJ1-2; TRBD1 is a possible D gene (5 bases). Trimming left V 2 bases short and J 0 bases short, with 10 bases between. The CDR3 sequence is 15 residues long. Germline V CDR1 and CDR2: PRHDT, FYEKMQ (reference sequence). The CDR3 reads CASSLSTVANYGYTF. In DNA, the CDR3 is TGTGCCAGCAGCTTATCGACAGTAGCTAACTATGGCTACACCTTC.

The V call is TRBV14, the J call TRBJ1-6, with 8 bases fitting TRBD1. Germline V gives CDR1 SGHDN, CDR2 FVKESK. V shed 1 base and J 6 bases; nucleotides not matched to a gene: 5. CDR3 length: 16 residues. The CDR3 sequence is CASSQVGTGLNSPLHF. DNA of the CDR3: TGTGCCAGCAGCCAAGTCGGGACAGGCCTTAATTCACCCCTCCACTTT. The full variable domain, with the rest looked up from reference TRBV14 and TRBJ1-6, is EAGVTQFPSHSVIEKGQTVTLRCDPISGHDNLYWYRRVMGKEIKFLLHFVKESKQDESGMPNNRFLAERTGGTYSTLKVQPAELEDSGVYFCASSQVGTGLNSPLHFGNGTRLTVT.